The clone carrying this T cell receptor beta chain was detected only once. Its specificity is not known. The ends were cut back, 2 bases at V and 2 bases at J, with 6 bases in the middle. CDR3 size: 14 residues. Germline-derived CDR1 and CDR2 are MNHEY and SVGAGI. These data originate in a study of OX40 agonist ivuxolimab in advanced cancers. Study-level points and caveats: Several nonresponders also turned out to have low normalized T-cell clonal expansion.

Here immunoSEQ multiplex PCR was the method, and the copy in TCRdb shows in-frame clones only, minus some. The table includes 58,000 or so clones, roughly nine tenths detected once. This TCR was sampled from an adult with an advanced solid tumor such as melanoma, head and neck, liver or kidney cancer. The rearrangement links TRBV6-5 to TRBJ2-2; the D is unclear. The sequencing here drew on CD4+ or CD8+ T cells sorted from blood, taken in a trial of the OX40 agonist ivuxolimab. The CDR3 region has the DNA TGTGCCAGCAGTTACGGCGAAAACACCGGGGAGCTGTTTTTT. This encodes CASSYGENTGELFF.